This TCR beta chain was captured by sequencing in a study of CD8+CD57+ T cells in acquired aplastic anemia. Study-wide context: Roughly 3 ug was the average amount of DNA from sorted CD4+ and CD8+ cells.

TCR beta VDJ and CDR3 profiling used genomic DNA as template. TCRdb re-called the reads with MiXCR, one entry per CDR3 protein. The sample holds some 210,000 distinct CDR3 sequences, around 63% seen once. This CDR3 is 12 amino acids long. CDR1 MNHEY and CDR2 SVGAGI come from the germline V gene. V lost 7 bases and J 8 bases, leaving 12 bases between the germline ends. The J gene is TRBJ1-5, the V gene TRBV6-5; no reliable D call. The sequencing input was sorted CD4+, CD8+, or CD8+CD57+ T cells (not recorded which) from PBMCs. The source of this sequence is a human donor in good health. Here the CDR3 DNA reads TGTGCCAGCAAGGTGGGCGATGAGCCCCAGCATTTT. It translates to CASKVGDEPQHF.